This T cell receptor beta chain was sequenced during a study of blood T cell repertoires in COVID-19 (TCRdb year 2020). About the investigation overall: The collaborator samples originated in the United States, Italy and Spain and spanned the acute and convalescent phases of COVID-19. The prospective study material was composed of cDNA or gDNA derived from T cells, B-cell-depleted T cells, or PBMCs. Subjects who had been exposed to COVID-19, were actively infected with it, or had recovered from it provided the deeply sampled blood TCRbeta repertoires that made up the dataset. The repertoires were released in a freely available public database intended as a resource for research on the immune response to SARS-CoV-2. The samples were drawn from two sources: the first 160 participants of the ongoing ImmuneRACE study, and 1,254 subjects contributed by 6 global collaborators. A de-identified subject ID, COVID-19 status, age in years and sex were almost always included in the sample metadata. Where HLA class I and class II types were available, the types were taken from metadata supplied by the sample provider, not from assay-based typing.

TCRbeta CDR3 regions were amplified from genomic DNA by means of the immunoSEQ Assay, a bias-controlled multiplex PCR. The paper's data handling went like this. Nucleated cell counts per sample were estimated from amplification of reference gene primers within the assay. To quantify the absolute abundance of each unique TCRbeta CDR3 rearrangement, sequence reads were collapsed and filtered. For each sample, productive Simpson clonality was calculated as the square root of Simpson's diversity index across productive rearrangements. TCRdb provides this immuneACCESS table in a form limited to in-frame rearrangements. Some clones are lacking; in checked studies, under half of them reflect an unresolved V gene, and why the rest are absent is not known. D and trimming were read from the DNA, whereas the V and J calls and clone size are those reported in that table. This sample gives around 250,000 clones in total; approximately 86% of them show up just once. The ten largest clones represent more than 6.5% of the sample.

Relative to germline, V is 0 bases shorter and J is 3 bases shorter, with 3 bases between their ends. The CDR3 sequence holds 12 residues, the cysteine and phenylalanine included. The retained sequence is limited to the CDR3, 36 bases, with the frame set at the first base. Per the germline V gene, SGHDN is the CDR1 and FVKESK is the CDR2. The paper as a whole reports these results and caveats: The quantity of clinical and demographic metadata differed by source and by participant and was supplied without curation.

Each collaborating institution followed its own protocols to collect whole blood in K2EDTA tubes. For TCRbeta analysis, collaborator samples were shipped as frozen whole blood, as isolated PBMCs, or as DNA extracted from either sample type. A note on this clone: Its antigen is currently not known. No much larger clonotype is one base removed from it; base qualities were not supplied.

Sequenced material: peripheral blood. The chain is assembled from TRBV14 and TRBJ2-7; the D gene lacks a confident call. This TCR came from a woman in her 70s with active or convalescent COVID-19. The CDR3 region reads CASSQDYYEQYF. The bases are TGTGCCAGCAGCCAAGATTACTACGAGCAGTACTTC.